The subject of this entry is one TCR beta chain. Its antigen is currently unknown. The CDR3 sequence is 16 residues long. The V gene end was trimmed by 5 bases and the J gene end by 2 bases; junction bases not matched to a gene: 7. Per germline, CDR1 SGHNT and CDR2 YENEEA. The entry originates in a study of cytomegalovirus exposure and HLA in healthy donors. Study-level findings and limits: Follow-up analysis seemed to connect common viral pathogens with several of the most significant clusters identified. Cytomegalovirus-associated TCR beta chains were listed, numbering over 150.

The PCR used 60 Vbeta and 13 Jbeta primers. Clones were sequenced by immunoSEQ multiplex PCR, and TCRdb holds only the in-frame ones, with some missing. The profile covers about 210,000 clones, with around 84% appearing a single time and around 3.6% taken by the ten largest. What was sequenced was PBMCs. This chain uses TRBV11-3 with TRBJ2-2, with 8 bases identical to TRBD2. This sequence originates from a man aged 35 to 55 in good health and CMV-seropositive. The CDR3 nucleotides are TGTGCCAGCAGCCCCGCCGCGGGGGGCAACACCGGGGAGCTGTTTTTT. This translates into CASSPAAGGNTGELFF.